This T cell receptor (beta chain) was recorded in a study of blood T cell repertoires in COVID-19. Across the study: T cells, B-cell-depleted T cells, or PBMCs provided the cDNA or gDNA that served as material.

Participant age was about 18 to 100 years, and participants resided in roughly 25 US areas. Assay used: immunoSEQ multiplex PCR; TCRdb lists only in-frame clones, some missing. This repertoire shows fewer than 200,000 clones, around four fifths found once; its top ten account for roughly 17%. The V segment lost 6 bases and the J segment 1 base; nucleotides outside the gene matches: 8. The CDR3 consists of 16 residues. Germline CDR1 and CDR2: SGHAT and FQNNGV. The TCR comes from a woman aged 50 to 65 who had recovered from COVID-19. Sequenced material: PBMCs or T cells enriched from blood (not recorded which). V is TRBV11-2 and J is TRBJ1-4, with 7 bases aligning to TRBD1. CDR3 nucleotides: TGTGCCAGCAGACGACAGGGTTTTTTAACTAATGAAAAACTGTTTTTT. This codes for CASRRQGFLTNEKLFF.